This entry lists 16 T cell receptor beta chains sequenced from one sample in a study of blood T cell repertoires in COVID-19. TCRdb's copy holds only in-frame clones and misses some; the assay was immunoSEQ multiplex PCR. The sample lists more than 150,000 clones, about 85% occurring once. Sample: peripheral blood. These TCRs come from a man between 18 and 35 years old with acute or convalescent COVID-19.

V usage is TRBV9 and J usage is TRBJ1-1; D ambiguous. CDR1 is SGDLS, CDR2 YYNGEE, per germline. CDR3 length: 13 residues. V was pared by 4 bases and J by 1 base, with 8 bases between. For the CDR3, the DNA is TGTGCCAGCAGCAACCGACAGAACACTGAAGCTTTCTTT. Its translation is CASSNRQNTEAFF.

The rearrangement uses TRBV30 and TRBJ2-7; 11 nucleotides align to TRBD2. Trimming cost V 5 bases and J 3 bases; bases outside gene matches: 9. Germline values: CDR1 GTSNPN, CDR2 SVGIG (reference sequence). The CDR3 covers 15 residues. CDR3 in DNA: TGTGCCTGGGCCAAAGGGACTAGCGGATACTACGAGCAGTACTTC. It specifies CAWAKGTSGYYEQYF.

This chain joins TRBV7-9 and TRBJ2-3; TRBD1 might be the D (6 bases). V dropped 3 bases and J dropped 1 base, with 8 bases sitting between them. Looked up from germline, CDR1 is SEHNR and CDR2 is FQNEAQ (reference sequence). This CDR3 contains 14 residues. This chain's CDR3 is CASSFQGRTDTQYF. CDR3 nucleotide sequence: TGTGCCAGCAGCTTCCAGGGGCGCACAGATACGCAGTATTTT.

This clone was seen more than once but under ten times. The rearrangement uses TRBV5-6 and TRBJ1-5; D not resolved. Trimming pared 5 bases from V and 4 bases from J, leaving 16 bases between. The CDR3 contains 15 residues. Germline CDR1 is SGHDT and CDR2 is YYEEEE. The CDR3 DNA follows: TGTGCCAGCAGTCGACGGGAGACTAGGAATCAGCCCCAGCATTTT. It encodes CASSRRETRNQPQHF.

The rearrangement joins TRBV5-1 to TRBJ1-4; 8 nucleotides match TRBD1. The CDR3 length is 14 residues. The V gene end was trimmed by 5 bases and the J gene end by 8 bases; junction bases not matched to a gene: 8. From germline, CDR1 is SGHRS and CDR2 YFSETQ. The CDR3 protein is CASSWEDRAEKLFF. The CDR3, as DNA: TGCGCCAGCAGTTGGGAGGACAGGGCCGAAAAACTGTTTTTT.

The genes are TRBV29-1 and TRBJ2-5, with 11 bases that match TRBD2. V shed 5 bases, J shed 5 bases, and the junction held 1 base outside the gene matches. The CDR3 consists of 12 residues. CDR1 is SQVTM and CDR2 is ANQGSEA in the germline V gene. The CDR3 DNA reads as TGCAGCGTTAGGACTAGCGGGGAGACCCAGTACTTC. Its translation: CSVRTSGETQYF.

The chain is built from TRBV6-5 and TRBJ1-2; TRBD1 is a possible D gene (5 bases). CDR3 length: 14 amino acids. Trimming cost V 6 bases and J 6 bases, with 17 bases left between them. Germline V gives CDR1 MNHEY, CDR2 SVGAGI. The CDR3 sequence: CASRTSGGKDGYTF. The CDR3 DNA is TGTGCCAGCAGAACCTCGGGGGGGAAGGATGGCTACACCTTC.

The rearrangement joins TRBV12-3 or TRBV12-4 to TRBJ1-1, with 8 bases that match TRBD1. V gave up 9 bases and J gave up 4 bases; unmatched junction bases: 4. This CDR3 spans 12 amino acids. CDR3 bases: TGTGCCAGTTCAGGGGGCATCACTGAAGCTTTCTTT. Protein sequence: CASSGGITEAFF.

The chain employs TRBV24-1 and TRBJ2-5, with a weak D call TRBD2 (6 bases). Between the trimmed V and J ends, which lost 3 bases and 5 bases, there was a span of 27 bases. This CDR3 has 19 amino acids. Germline V gene lookup returns CDR1 KGHDR and CDR2 SFDVKD. The CDR3 DNA is TGTGCCACCAGTGATCCTGACTCGGGTGGCTCGGGGGTATCTGAGACCCAGTACTTC. Amino acid sequence: CATSDPDSGGSGVSETQYF.

CDR3 protein: CASSSVNGGTGELFF. Here the CDR3 DNA reads TGTGCCAGCAGTTCTGTTAACGGAGGCACCGGGGAGCTGTTTTTT. This chain connects TRBV27 to TRBJ2-2; D is possibly TRBD2 (5 bases). The germline V gene has CDR1 MNHEY and CDR2 SMNVEV (reference sequence). V gave up 4 bases and J gave up 4 bases, with 13 bases separating them. This CDR3 spans 15 amino acids.

This clone came up once. This CDR3 is CAISESVASGLAGVEQFF. The CDR3 nucleotides read TGTGCCATCAGTGAGTCAGTCGCGTCGGGGCTAGCGGGGGTTGAGCAGTTCTTC. The chain has TRBV10-3 and TRBJ2-1; 10 positions match TRBD2. J gave up 9 bases and V 0 bases, and 14 bases lay outside the gene matches. The CDR3 length is 18 residues. CDR1 and CDR2 (germline): ENHRY, SYGVKD.

The J gene is TRBJ2-2, the V gene TRBV27; weak D call: TRBD2 (5 bases). Germline CDR1 MNHEY, CDR2 SMNVEV (reference sequence). V shed 0 bases and J shed 0 bases, with 8 bases lying between them. The CDR3 consists of 16 residues. The CDR3 coding sequence is TGTGCCAGCAGTTTATCATTCGGGGCGAACACCGGGGAGCTGTTTTTT. Amino acids: CASSLSFGANTGELFF.

This rearrangement joins TRBV29-1 to TRBJ2-2; the match to TRBD1 covers 10 bases. Germline CDR1 is SQVTM and CDR2 is ANQGSEA. V lost 3 bases and J lost 3; bases outside the gene matches: 4. The CDR3 has 15 residues. The CDR3 DNA reads TGCAGCGTTGACGGACAGGGGGGGGACACCGGGGAGCTGTTTTTT. It translates to CSVDGQGGDTGELFF.

V and J are TRBV7-2 and TRBJ2-7; D is unclear. The CDR3 has 14 residues. The V gene's germline CDR1 is SGHTA and CDR2 FQGNSA. The ends were cut back, 5 bases at V and 2 bases at J, with 13 bases in the middle. CDR3 nucleotides: TGTGCCAGCAGCGTATCTAGAGTGGCCTACGAGCAGTACGTC. It is translated as CASSVSRVAYEQYV.

A few counts support this clone. This rearrangement joins TRBV5-8 to TRBJ2-7; 7 positions agree with TRBD1. Germline trimming cut 0 bases from V and 2 bases from J; bases unmatched to any gene: 5. Germline CDR1 and CDR2: SGHTS and YDEGEE. The CDR3 covers 15 residues. The CDR3 reads CASSLDQGQTYEQYF. In DNA, the CDR3 is TGTGCCAGCAGCTTGGATCAGGGACAGACCTACGAGCAGTACTTC.

This chain's CDR3 is CASSREAGANVLTF. The CDR3 DNA sequence: TGTGCCAGCAGTCGGGAGGCTGGGGCCAACGTCCTGACTTTC. The chain couples TRBV2 to TRBJ2-6; TRBD2 aligns across 7 bases. Germline V gene data show CDR1 as SNHLY and CDR2 as FYNNEI. Trimming took 5 bases from V and 2 from J; bases not matched to a gene: 0. This CDR3 is 14 amino acids long.